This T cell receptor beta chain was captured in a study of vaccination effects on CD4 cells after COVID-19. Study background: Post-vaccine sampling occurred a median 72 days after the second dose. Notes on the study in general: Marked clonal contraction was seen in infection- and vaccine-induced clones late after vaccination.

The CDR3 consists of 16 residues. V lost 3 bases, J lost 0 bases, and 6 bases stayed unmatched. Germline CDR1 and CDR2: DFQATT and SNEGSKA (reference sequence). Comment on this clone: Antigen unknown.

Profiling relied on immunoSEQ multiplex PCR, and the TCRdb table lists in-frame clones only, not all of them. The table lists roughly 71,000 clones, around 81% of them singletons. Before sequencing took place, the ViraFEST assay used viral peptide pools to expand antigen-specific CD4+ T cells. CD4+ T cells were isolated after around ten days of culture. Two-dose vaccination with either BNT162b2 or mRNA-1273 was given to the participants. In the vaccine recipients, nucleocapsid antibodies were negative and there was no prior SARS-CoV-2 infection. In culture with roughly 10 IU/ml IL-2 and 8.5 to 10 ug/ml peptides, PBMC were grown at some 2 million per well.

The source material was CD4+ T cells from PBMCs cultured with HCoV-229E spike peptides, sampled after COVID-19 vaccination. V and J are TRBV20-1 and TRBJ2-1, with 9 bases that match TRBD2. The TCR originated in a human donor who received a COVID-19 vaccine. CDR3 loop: CSASASGGPSYNEQFF. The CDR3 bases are TGCAGTGCTAGTGCGAGCGGGGGGCCCTCCTACAATGAGCAGTTCTTC.